The 5 T cell receptor beta chains given below trace back to one sample, sequenced in a study of blood T cell repertoires in COVID-19. Profiled with immunoSEQ multiplex PCR; TCRdb holds only in-frame clones, not every one. There are about 210,000 clones in the sample; approximately 81% occur only once, and roughly 5% lies in the top ten. The specimen sequenced was peripheral blood. The receptors come from an elderly woman with acute or convalescent COVID-19.

This sequence joins TRBV9 and TRBJ2-1; the D gene is possibly TRBD2 (9 bases). V lost 4 bases and J 4 bases, leaving 30 bases between the germline ends. This CDR3 is 20 amino acids long. CDR1 is SGDLS, CDR2 YYNGEE, per germline. CDR3 nucleotide sequence: TGTGCCAGCAGCCCTACAGGGGGGGATTGGGCTAGCGGGAAGTACAATGAGCAGTTCTTC. This translates into CASSPTGGDWASGKYNEQFF. The whole variable domain, filled in from reference TRBV9 and TRBJ2-1, reads DSGVTQTPKHLITATGQRVTLRCSPRSGDLSVYWYQQSLDQGLQFLIQYYNGEERAKGNILERFSAQQFPDLHSELNLSSLELGDSALYFCASSPTGGDWASGKYNEQFFGPGTRLTVL.

This chain links TRBV28 with TRBJ2-7; 7 bases are shared with TRBD2. Trimming at V came to 1 base and at J to 2 bases, leaving 5 bases not matched to a gene. The CDR3 runs to 15 residues. Germline V CDR1 and CDR2: MDHEN, SYDVKM. The DNA of the CDR3 is TGTGCCAGCAGTTTATATACGGGAGGCACCTACGAGCAGTACTTC. Its protein is CASSLYTGGTYEQYF. The full variable domain, rest sourced from reference TRBV28 and TRBJ2-7, is DVKVTQSSRYLVKRTGEKVFLECVQDMDHENMFWYRQDPGLGLRLIYFSYDVKMKEKGDIPEGYSVSREKKERFSLILESASTNQTSMYLCASSLYTGGTYEQYFGPGTRLTVT.

The rearrangement uses TRBV6-5 and TRBJ2-7, with TRBD1 matching 8 bases. Germline CDR1 and CDR2: MNHEY and SVGAGI. CDR3 length equals 14 residues. V shed 6 bases, J shed 0 bases, and the junction held 4 bases outside the gene matches. In DNA, the CDR3 is TGTGCCAGCAGCTATCAGGGGGCCTCCTACGAGCAGTACTTC. It encodes CASSYQGASYEQYF.

This clone appeared a single time. In the same sample, other DNA sequences code for this CDR3. This chain joins TRBV10-3 and TRBJ2-7; 8 positions match TRBD2. Germline V gene sequence: CDR1 ENHRY, CDR2 SYGVKD. This CDR3 contains 12 residues. J gave up 5 bases and V 8 bases, and 5 bases lay outside the gene matches. CDR3 DNA: TGTGCCATCCGAGAGCGGGAGAACGAGCAGTACTTC. Translating gives CAIRERENEQYF.

The genes are TRBV10-3 and TRBJ2-2; the D gene is possibly TRBD2 (6 bases). The CDR3 has 13 residues. The germline CDR1 and CDR2 sequences are ENHRY and SYGVKD. V was trimmed by 4 bases and J by 8 bases, leaving 11 bases between them. The CDR3 sequence: CAISVGGEGELFF. The DNA of the CDR3 is TGTGCCATCAGTGTCGGAGGGGAGGGGGAGCTGTTTTTT.